This record looks at one T cell receptor beta chain sequence and its context. This clonotype was found many times. Its specific antigen is unknown. It has no much larger one-base neighbor in the sample; base qualities were not kept. The sample comes from a study of T-cell reconstitution after alpha-beta-depleted transplantation in children listed by TCRdb under 2016. Notes on the research overall: Using TCR repertoire profiling, the study quantitatively followed how T-cell immune reconstitution unfolded in children after TCRalphabeta/CD19-depleted allogeneic hematopoietic cell transplantation.

Library creation used PCR. These reads were obtained on an Illumina HiSeq 2500. Molecular barcoding was employed in the preparation of TCR libraries, with unique molecular identifiers being used to normalize TCRbeta repertoire quantification. Starting from the raw public reads, TCRdb applied fastp trimming at Q25, assembled clones with MiXCR and retained in-frame beta chains. Merged by CDR3 protein, the rows form single entries marked with the most common genes and DNA. This sample comprises 230,000 or so distinct CDR3 sequences, about 9.6% of them detected only once. The biggest ten clones account for 5% to 5.5% of the sample. There are 15 amino acids in the CDR3, from cysteine to phenylalanine inclusive. Just CDR3 DNA is preserved here, 45 bases in frame from base 1. Trimming removed 6 bases from V and 0 bases from J, leaving 15 bases between the germline ends.

The source of this sequence is a human donor who donated a stem cell graft to a child with SCID. The V gene is TRBV12-3 or TRBV12-4 and the J gene is TRBJ2-7; possibly the D gene is TRBD2, per 6 matching bases. The sequenced sample was PBMCs from the stem cell graft donor, obtained from the stem cell graft. The CDR3 in this case is CASSPRDLNSYEQYF. At the DNA level, the sequence is TGTGCCAGCAGCCCTCGGGACTTGAACTCCTACGAGCAGTACTTC.